This T cell receptor beta chain was observed in a study of blood T cells in healthy people across ages. General study results and limits: Getting older went along with TCR beta diversity per million T cells dropping roughly linearly.

Regarding this clonotype: Its antigen is unidentified.

Then a second PCR, running roughly 6 to 12 cycles, was carried out with a sample-barcoded 5' primer and a J-beta primer mix. The yield of each sample was at least 2.5 million CDR3-containing paired-end reads. TCRdb re-analysed the 5' RACE reads in MiXCR, keeping a single row per CDR3 protein. The table shows about 1.4 million distinct CDR3 sequences, with approximately 59% occurring only once. Per germline, CDR1 MNHEY and CDR2 SMNVEV (reference sequence). V was trimmed by 4 bases and J by 7 bases, leaving 11 bases between them. The CDR3 runs 13 residues. Each donor was a healthy Caucasian individual from Russia, aged roughly 6 to 100.

The TCR was taken from a man aged 18 to 30 in good health. The sample comprised blood. The J gene is TRBJ2-1, the V gene TRBV27, with D unresolved. The CDR3 loop reads CASSSIFDNEQFF. As DNA, the CDR3 is TGTGCCAGCAGTTCCATTTTTGATAATGAGCAGTTCTTC.